The 18 T cell receptor beta chains presented below share a single source sample, sequenced in a study of T cell responses to AZD1222 COVID-19 vaccine. Only in-frame clones appear in the TCRdb table, and some are missing; sequencing was by immunoSEQ multiplex PCR. The table includes 100,000 to 150,000 clones, around 90% detected once. Sequenced here: peripheral blood, sampled on day 0 of AZD1222 vaccination. The receptors stem from an adult in good health.

The chain couples TRBV19 to TRBJ1-1; tentative D call: TRBD1 (6 bases). Deletions cut 3 bases from V and 6 bases from J, with 17 bases between. CDR1 and CDR2 (germline): LNHDA, SQIVND (reference sequence). This CDR3 has 15 residues. The CDR3 sequence: CASSIDGRGVAEAFF. The CDR3 DNA reads as TGTGCCAGTAGTATTGATGGCAGGGGCGTCGCTGAAGCTTTCTTT. The variable domain in full, completed from reference TRBV19 and TRBJ1-1, reads DGGITQSPKYLFRKEGQNVTLSCEQNLNHDAMYWYRQDPGQGLRLIYYSQIVNDFQKGDIAEGYSVSREKKESFPLTVTSAQKNPTAFYLCASSIDGRGVAEAFFGQGTRLTVV.

The rearrangement uses TRBV27 and TRBJ2-3; a weak D match, TRBD2 (5 bases). Per the germline V gene, CDR1 is MNHEY and CDR2 is SMNVEV (reference sequence). Trimming removed 5 bases at V and 6 bases at J, with 12 bases between. This CDR3 is built from 13 residues. The CDR3 spells CASSPLVADTQYF. DNA of the CDR3: TGTGCCAGCAGTCCCCTGGTAGCGGATACGCAGTATTTT.

The chain carries TRBV18 and TRBJ2-7; 16 bases are shared with TRBD2. This CDR3 is built from 18 residues. Germline V lookup: CDR1 KGHSH, CDR2 LQKENI. With 0 bases clipped from V and 2 bases from J, the junction kept 4 bases outside the gene matches. The CDR3, as DNA: TGTGCCAGCTCACCACCGGGACTAGCGGGAGGGGGTACCTACGAGCAGTACTTC. Its translation: CASSPPGLAGGGTYEQYF.

The V and J genes are TRBV2 and TRBJ1-3; D is possibly TRBD1 (6 bases). V lost 4 bases, J lost 4 bases, and 11 bases lay in between. CDR3 size: 14 residues. The germline gives CDR1 SNHLY, CDR2 FYNNEI. DNA for the CDR3: TGTGCCAGCAGTGTGGGGGGGCAAGGAAACACCATATATTTT. This sequence encodes CASSVGGQGNTIYF.

V usage is TRBV3-1 (or the pseudogene TRBV3-2) and J usage is TRBJ1-5; D remains ambiguous. The V gene's germline CDR1 is LGHDT and CDR2 YNNKEL (reference sequence). The CDR3 has 13 residues. V gave up 2 bases and J gave up 5 bases, with 7 bases separating them. The CDR3 coding sequence is TGTGCCAGCAGCCAACAAGCGGATCAGCCCCAGCATTTT. Translating gives CASSQQADQPQHF.

The J gene is TRBJ2-1, the V gene TRBV19; 8 bases are shared with TRBD1. J was trimmed by 8 bases and V by 8 bases; bases with no gene match: 14. Germline V CDR1 and CDR2: LNHDA, SQIVND (reference sequence). CDR3 length equals 15 residues. The CDR3 DNA is TGTGCCAGTTCCACGACAGGGGCTCTCCTCTATGAGCAGTTCTTC. It specifies CASSTTGALLYEQFF.

The chain is built from TRBV3-1 (or the pseudogene TRBV3-2) and TRBJ1-2; no firm D call. The germline V and J ends were trimmed by 0 bases and 4 bases, with 9 bases remaining between them. Germline CDR1 is LGHDT and CDR2 is YNNKEL (reference sequence). CDR3 length equals 14 residues. The CDR3 here is CASSQEEGSYGYTF. DNA of the CDR3: TGTGCCAGCAGCCAAGAAGAGGGATCCTATGGCTACACCTTC.

This clone was seen only once. The CDR3 DNA is TGTGCCAGCAGCTTTGGCAGTAATCAGCCCCAGCATTTT. It specifies CASSFGSNQPQHF. The rearrangement uses TRBV7-9 and TRBJ1-5; D is ambiguous. V lost 3 bases and J 4 bases, leaving 7 bases between the germline ends. This CDR3 is 13 amino acids long. CDR1 SEHNR and CDR2 FQNEAQ come from the germline V gene (reference sequence).

V is TRBV6-6 and J is TRBJ1-2; 9 bases align to TRBD1. The CDR3 totals 17 residues. The J segment lost 8 bases and the V segment lost 5 bases, leaving 18 bases of the junction unmatched. Per the germline V gene, CDR1 is MNHNY and CDR2 is SVGAGI (reference sequence). In DNA form, the CDR3 reads TGTGCCAGCAGTCAGACCTATTCCGGGACAGGGACTTACGGCTACACCTTC. This translates into CASSQTYSGTGTYGYTF.

This chain links TRBV14 with TRBJ2-1; 7 bases match TRBD1. The J segment lost 4 bases and the V segment lost 1 base, leaving 1 base of the junction unmatched. Looked up from germline, CDR1 is SGHDN and CDR2 is FVKESK. The CDR3 spans 14 residues. The CDR3 DNA reads as TGTGCCAGCAGCCAAGGACAGGGTTACAATGAGCAGTTCTTC. This codes for CASSQGQGYNEQFF.

This clone was picked up one time. The chain employs TRBV5-4 and TRBJ1-5, with 9 bases fitting TRBD1. Trimming at V came to 2 bases and at J to 5 bases, leaving 2 bases not matched to a gene. This CDR3 region has 14 residues. Germline lookup yields CDR1 SGHNT and CDR2 YYREEE (reference sequence). This CDR3 reads CASSLQGAHQPQHF. DNA of the CDR3: TGTGCCAGCAGCTTACAGGGGGCCCATCAGCCCCAGCATTTT.

This chain connects TRBV19 to TRBJ2-7, with TRBD1 matching 8 bases. Germline CDR1 and CDR2: LNHDA and SQIVND (reference sequence). The CDR3 length is 14 residues. Trimming removed 6 bases from V and 1 base from J; junction bases left unmatched: 5. CDR3 sequence reads: CASRETGGSYEQYF. The CDR3 DNA follows: TGTGCCAGTAGAGAAACAGGGGGGTCCTACGAGCAGTACTTC.

By its share, this clone is medium-sized (0.01 to 0.1%). This chain joins TRBV27 and TRBJ2-1; TRBD2 matches 7 bases. J was trimmed by 9 bases and V by 4 bases; bases with no gene match: 3. This CDR3 spans 12 amino acids. The V gene's germline CDR1 is MNHEY and CDR2 SMNVEV (reference sequence). This CDR3 is CASSSSGGEQFF. In DNA form, the CDR3 reads TGTGCCAGCAGTTCCTCGGGAGGTGAGCAGTTCTTC.

V is TRBV3-1 (or the pseudogene TRBV3-2) and J is TRBJ2-1; TRBD1 is a possible D gene (5 bases). This CDR3 region has 14 residues. V was trimmed by 1 base and J by 8 bases, leaving 12 bases between them. Germline V gene sequence: CDR1 LGHDT, CDR2 YNNKEL (reference sequence). CDR3 region: CASSQALQVYEQFF. The CDR3 region has the DNA TGTGCCAGCAGCCAAGCCCTACAGGTCTATGAGCAGTTCTTC.

This clone was seen only once. This chain links TRBV30 with TRBJ2-7; 7 nucleotides line up with TRBD1. The V gene's germline CDR1 is GTSNPN and CDR2 SVGIG (reference sequence). CDR3 length: 13 amino acids. J gave up 6 bases and V 7 bases, and 12 bases lay outside the gene matches. CDR3 in DNA: TGTGCCTTGAGCGGACAGGCGCTGGGCGAGCAGTACTTC. Translation: CALSGQALGEQYF.

The gene calls are TRBV5-6 and TRBJ2-7, with 9 bases that match TRBD1. The CDR3 extends over 14 amino acids. CDR1 is SGHDT and CDR2 is YYEEEE in the germline V gene. J was trimmed by 4 bases and V by 0 bases; bases with no gene match: 2. The CDR3 protein is CASSLGTGAYEQYF. DNA for the CDR3: TGTGCCAGCAGCTTGGGGACAGGGGCATACGAGCAGTACTTC.

The chain employs TRBV19 and TRBJ2-7; D gene uncertain. This CDR3 spans 13 amino acids. Trimming removed 6 bases from V and 6 bases from J, with 15 bases in between. The germline V gene has CDR1 LNHDA and CDR2 SQIVND (reference sequence). The DNA for the CDR3 is TGTGCCAGTAGCATATATCTACTCGGCGAGCAGTACTTC. The encoded protein is CASSIYLLGEQYF.

V is TRBV11-2 and J is TRBJ2-5, with D unclear. Germline V gene sequence: CDR1 SGHAT, CDR2 FQNNGV. CDR3 length: 11 amino acids. Trimming cost V 2 bases and J 4 bases, with 2 bases left between them. Here the CDR3 DNA reads TGTGCCAGCAGCTTATTAGAGACCCAGTACTTC. Translated: CASSLLETQYF. The whole variable domain, remainder taken from reference TRBV11-2 and TRBJ2-5, is EAGVAQSPRYKIIEKRQSVAFWCNPISGHATLYWYQQILGQGPKLLIQFQNNGVVDDSQLPKDRFSAERLKGVDSTLKIQPAKLEDSAVYLCASSLLETQYFGPGTRLLVL.